Listed here are 5 T cell receptor beta chains from one sample, sequenced in a study of T cells in Graves' hyperthyroidism and ophthalmopathy (dated by TCRdb to between 2019 and 2020). Library preparation was by multiplex PCR. The reads were generated on an Illumina HiSeq 2000. TCR beta CDR3 regions were amplified from RNA transcripts. A first-round RT-PCR of the TCR CDR3 used the HTBI primer set with the Qiagen OneStep RT-PCR kit. TCRdb handled the public reads itself, with Q25 trimming in fastp and clone calling in MiXCR, and kept productive beta chains. Every CDR3 protein is listed once, alongside the most common genes and DNA of its rows. This sample gives around 610,000 distinct CDR3 sequences in total; 14% to 15% of them show up just once. The biggest ten clones account for 4% to 5.5% of the sample. Sequenced sample: blood. The receptors were sampled from a woman in her thirties or forties with Graves' ophthalmopathy.

This clonotype was recorded many times. V gene TRBV28 combines with J gene TRBJ2-7, with a tentative D call TRBD2 (6 bases). This CDR3 comprises 13 residues. Germline lookup yields CDR1 MDHEN and CDR2 SYDVKM. V was pared by 6 bases and J by 2 bases, with 11 bases between. The CDR3 loop reads CASSGGPPYEQYF. For the CDR3, the DNA is TGTGCCAGCAGCGGAGGGCCGCCCTACGAGCAGTACTTC.

This clonotype has more than one count but fewer than ten. The chain couples TRBV18 to TRBJ1-2; D is perhaps TRBD1 (6 bases). V was pared by 3 bases and J by 1 base, with 15 bases between. CDR1 and CDR2 from the germline V gene are KGHSH and LQKENI. The CDR3 extends over 16 amino acids. The chain's CDR3 is CASSPAGQNVNYGYTF. The CDR3 DNA is TGTGCCAGCTCACCGGCGGGACAAAACGTTAACTATGGCTACACCTTC.

There are a few counts of this clonotype. The J gene is TRBJ2-2, the V gene TRBV11-2; 7 bases line up with TRBD1. The CDR3 covers 17 residues. After removal of 4 bases from V and 5 bases from J, the junction contained 13 bases not matched to a gene. Looked up from germline, CDR1 is SGHAT and CDR2 is FQNNGV. The CDR3 is CASSWTPGTATTGELFF. DNA of the CDR3: TGTGCCAGCAGCTGGACACCGGGGACAGCTACTACCGGGGAGCTGTTTTTT.

This clonotype was recorded at least ten times. The chain is built from TRBV12-3 or TRBV12-4 and TRBJ2-7, with D perhaps matching TRBD2 (6 bases). The CDR3 extends over 13 amino acids. Trimming took 6 bases from V and 6 from J, leaving 15 bases between them. CDR3 sequence: CASSRGLSGEQYF. The CDR3 coding sequence is TGTGCCAGCAGCCGGGGACTCTCGGGCGAGCAGTACTTC.

This clonotype has a count of ten or more. The chain has TRBV6-5 and TRBJ2-7; 12 positions match TRBD1. Looked up from germline, CDR1 is MNHEY and CDR2 is SVGAGI. This CDR3 region has 20 residues. V lost 6 bases to trimming and J lost 4 bases; unmatched junction nucleotides: 22. CDR3 DNA sequence: TGTGCCAGCAGACCCCTACCGGGACAGGGGGCGCCGAATTTGGGGTACGAGCAGTACTTC. It yields the protein CASRPLPGQGAPNLGYEQYF.